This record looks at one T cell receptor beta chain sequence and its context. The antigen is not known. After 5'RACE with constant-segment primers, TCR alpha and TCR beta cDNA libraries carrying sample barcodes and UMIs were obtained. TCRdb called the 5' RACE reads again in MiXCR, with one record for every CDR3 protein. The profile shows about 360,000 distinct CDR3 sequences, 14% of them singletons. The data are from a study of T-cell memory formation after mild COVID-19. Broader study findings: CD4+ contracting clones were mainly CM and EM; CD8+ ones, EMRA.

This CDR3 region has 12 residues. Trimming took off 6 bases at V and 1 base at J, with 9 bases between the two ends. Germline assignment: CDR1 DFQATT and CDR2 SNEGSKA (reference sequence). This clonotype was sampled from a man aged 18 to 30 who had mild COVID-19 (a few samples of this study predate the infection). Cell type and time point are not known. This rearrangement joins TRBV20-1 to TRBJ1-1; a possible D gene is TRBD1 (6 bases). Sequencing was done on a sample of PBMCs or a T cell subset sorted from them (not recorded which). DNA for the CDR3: TGCAGTGCCGACAGGACGAACACTGAAGCTTTCTTT. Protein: CSADRTNTEAFF.